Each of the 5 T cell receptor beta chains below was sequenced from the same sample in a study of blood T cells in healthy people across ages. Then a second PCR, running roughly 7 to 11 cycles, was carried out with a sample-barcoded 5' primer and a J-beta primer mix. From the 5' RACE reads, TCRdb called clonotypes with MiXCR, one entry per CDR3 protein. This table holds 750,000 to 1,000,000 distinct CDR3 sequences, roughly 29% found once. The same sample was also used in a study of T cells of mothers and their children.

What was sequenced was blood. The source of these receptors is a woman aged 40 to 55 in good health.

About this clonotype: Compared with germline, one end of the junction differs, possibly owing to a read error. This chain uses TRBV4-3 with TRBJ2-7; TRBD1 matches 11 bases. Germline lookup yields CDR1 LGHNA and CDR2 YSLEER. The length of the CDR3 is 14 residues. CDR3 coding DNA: TGCGCCAGCAGCCCGGACAGGGGGCACTACGAGCAGGACTTC. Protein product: CASSPDRGHYEQDF.

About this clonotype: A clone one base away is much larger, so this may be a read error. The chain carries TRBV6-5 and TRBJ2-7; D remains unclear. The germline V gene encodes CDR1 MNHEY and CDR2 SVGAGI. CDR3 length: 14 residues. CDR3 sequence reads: CASNKDRTSHEQYF. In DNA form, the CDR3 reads TGTGCCAGCAATAAGGACCGAACCTCCCACGAGCAGTACTTC.

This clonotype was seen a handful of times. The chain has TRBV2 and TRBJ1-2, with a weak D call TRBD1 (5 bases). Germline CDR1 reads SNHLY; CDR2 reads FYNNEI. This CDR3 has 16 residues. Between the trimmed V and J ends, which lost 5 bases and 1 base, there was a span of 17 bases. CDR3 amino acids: CASSLLTVGDNYGYTF. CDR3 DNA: TGTGCCAGCAGTCTTCTGACAGTTGGAGATAACTATGGCTACACCTTC.

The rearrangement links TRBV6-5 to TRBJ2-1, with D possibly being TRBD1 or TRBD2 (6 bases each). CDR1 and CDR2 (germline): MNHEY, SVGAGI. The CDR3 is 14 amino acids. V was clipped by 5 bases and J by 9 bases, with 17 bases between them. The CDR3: CASSGGGLRGEQFF. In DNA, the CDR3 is TGTGCCAGCAGTGGAGGGGGGCTCCGGGGTGAGCAGTTCTTC.

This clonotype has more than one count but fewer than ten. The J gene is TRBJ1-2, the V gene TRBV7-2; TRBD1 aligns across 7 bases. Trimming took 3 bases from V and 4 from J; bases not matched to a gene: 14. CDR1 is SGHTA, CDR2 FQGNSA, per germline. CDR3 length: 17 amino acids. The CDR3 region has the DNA TGTGCCAGCAGCTTTTCCTCAACCGCCGGGACAGCCTATGGCTACACCTTC. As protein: CASSFSSTAGTAYGYTF.